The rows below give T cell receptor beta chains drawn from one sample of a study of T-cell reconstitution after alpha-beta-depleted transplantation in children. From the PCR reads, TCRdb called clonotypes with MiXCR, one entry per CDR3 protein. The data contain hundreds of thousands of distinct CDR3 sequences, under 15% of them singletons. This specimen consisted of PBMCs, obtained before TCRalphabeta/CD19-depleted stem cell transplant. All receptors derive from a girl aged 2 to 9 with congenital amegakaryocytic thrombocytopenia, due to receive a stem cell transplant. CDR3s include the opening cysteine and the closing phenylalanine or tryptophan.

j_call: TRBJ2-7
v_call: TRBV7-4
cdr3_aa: CASSEHRGVATSGRSVGYEQYF

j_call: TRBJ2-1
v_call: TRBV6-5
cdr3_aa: CASSSLSGTGGKDEQFF

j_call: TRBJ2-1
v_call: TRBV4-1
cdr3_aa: CASSQGGRSSYNEQFF

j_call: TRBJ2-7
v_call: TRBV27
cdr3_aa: CASSPLAGLTYEQYF

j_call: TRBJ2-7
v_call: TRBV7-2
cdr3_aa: CASSLPQDGSYEQYF

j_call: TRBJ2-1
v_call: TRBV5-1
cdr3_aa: CASTPGTGFNEQFF

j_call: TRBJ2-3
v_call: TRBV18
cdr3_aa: CASSPLRSSTDTQYF

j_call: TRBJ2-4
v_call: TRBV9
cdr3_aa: CASSVGVGQGAYIQYF

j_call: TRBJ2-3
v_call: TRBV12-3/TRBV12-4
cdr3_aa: CASSFETSGSADTQYF

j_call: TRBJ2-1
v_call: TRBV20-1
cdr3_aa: CSAVWGGNEQFF

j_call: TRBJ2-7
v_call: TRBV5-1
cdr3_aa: CASHSDNYEQYF

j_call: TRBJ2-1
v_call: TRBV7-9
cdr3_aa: CASSLVLIRDEQFF

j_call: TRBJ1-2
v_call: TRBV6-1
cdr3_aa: CASSILRDEYGYTF

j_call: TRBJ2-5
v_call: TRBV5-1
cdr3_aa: CASSFVGLAGVRETQYF

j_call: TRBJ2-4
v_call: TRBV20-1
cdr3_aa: CSAPGGSYGQNIQYF

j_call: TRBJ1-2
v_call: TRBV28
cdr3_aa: CASSLVRDYGYTF

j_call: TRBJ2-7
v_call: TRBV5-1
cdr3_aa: CASSLLGDALYEQYF

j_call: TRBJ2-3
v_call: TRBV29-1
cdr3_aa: CSAELAGVFDTQYF

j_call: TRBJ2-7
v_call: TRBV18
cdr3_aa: CASSAGTASYEQYF

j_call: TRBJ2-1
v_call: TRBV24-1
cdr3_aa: CATSTGTGAYNEQFF

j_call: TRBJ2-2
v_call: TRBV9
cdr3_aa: CASSVGYATPSPQNTGERFF

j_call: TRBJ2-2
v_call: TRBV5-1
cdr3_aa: CASSPGGLTLKLRTGELFF